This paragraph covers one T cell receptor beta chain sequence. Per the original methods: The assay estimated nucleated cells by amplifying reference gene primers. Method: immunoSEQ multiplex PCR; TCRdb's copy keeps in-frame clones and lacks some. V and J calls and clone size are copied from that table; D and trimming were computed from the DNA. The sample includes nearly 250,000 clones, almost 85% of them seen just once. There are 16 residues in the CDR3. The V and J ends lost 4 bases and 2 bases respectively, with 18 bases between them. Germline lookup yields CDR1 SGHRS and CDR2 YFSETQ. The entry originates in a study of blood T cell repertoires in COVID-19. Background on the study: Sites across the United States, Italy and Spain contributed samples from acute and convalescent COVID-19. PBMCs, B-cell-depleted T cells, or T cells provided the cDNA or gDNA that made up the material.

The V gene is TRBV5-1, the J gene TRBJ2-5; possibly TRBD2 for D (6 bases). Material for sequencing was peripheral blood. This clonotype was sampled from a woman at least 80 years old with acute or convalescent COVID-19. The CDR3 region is CASSPTSYGRQETQYF. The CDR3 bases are TGCGCCAGCAGCCCGACTAGTTATGGTAGGCAAGAGACCCAGTACTTC.